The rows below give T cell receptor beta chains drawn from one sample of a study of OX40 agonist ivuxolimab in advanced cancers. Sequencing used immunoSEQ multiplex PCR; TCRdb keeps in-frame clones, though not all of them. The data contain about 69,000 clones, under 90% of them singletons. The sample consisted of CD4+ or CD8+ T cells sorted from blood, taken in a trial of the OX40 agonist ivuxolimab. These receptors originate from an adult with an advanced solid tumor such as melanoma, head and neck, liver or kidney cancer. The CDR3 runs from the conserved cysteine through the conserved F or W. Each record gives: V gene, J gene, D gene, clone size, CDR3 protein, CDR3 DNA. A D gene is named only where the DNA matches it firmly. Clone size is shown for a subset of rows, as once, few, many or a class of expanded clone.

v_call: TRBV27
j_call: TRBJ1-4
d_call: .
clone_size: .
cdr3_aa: CASSPGTGNEKLFF
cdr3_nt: TGTGCCAGCAGTCCAGGGACCGGGAATGAAAAACTGTTTTTT

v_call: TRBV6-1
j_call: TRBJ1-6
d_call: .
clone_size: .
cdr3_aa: CASSLGGVGSPLHF
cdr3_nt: TGTGCCAGCTCCCTTGGGGGGGTTGGTTCACCCCTCCACTTT

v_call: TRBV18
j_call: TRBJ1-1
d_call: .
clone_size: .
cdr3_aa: CASSGSLFERAFF
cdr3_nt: TGTGCCAGCTCAGGGAGTCTTTTTGAAAGGGCTTTCTTT

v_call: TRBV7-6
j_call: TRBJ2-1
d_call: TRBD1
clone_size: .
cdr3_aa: CASSPGQGVSYNEQFF
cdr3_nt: TGTGCCAGCAGTCCCGGACAGGGTGTTAGTTACAATGAGCAGTTCTTC

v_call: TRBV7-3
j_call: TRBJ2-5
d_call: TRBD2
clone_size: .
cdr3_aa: CASSQSGGAEETQYF
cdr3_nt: TGTGCCAGCAGCCAGAGCGGGGGGGCCGAAGAGACCCAGTACTTC

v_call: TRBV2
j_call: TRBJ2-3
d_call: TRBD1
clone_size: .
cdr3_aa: CASSPTGDTQYF
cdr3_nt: TGTGCCAGCAGTCCGACAGGGGATACGCAGTATTTT

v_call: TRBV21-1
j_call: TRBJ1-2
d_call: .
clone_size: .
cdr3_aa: CASQGAGTPNNYGYTF
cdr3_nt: TGTGCCAGCCAGGGGGCAGGAACGCCTAATAACTATGGCTACACCTTC

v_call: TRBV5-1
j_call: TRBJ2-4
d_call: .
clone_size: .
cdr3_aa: CASSLGDLAKNIQYF
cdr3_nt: TGCGCCAGCAGCTTGGGAGATTTAGCCAAAAACATTCAGTACTTC

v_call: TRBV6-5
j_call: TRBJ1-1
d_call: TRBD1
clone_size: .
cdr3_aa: CASRGQGVTEAFF
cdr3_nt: TGTGCCAGCAGAGGACAGGGGGTCACTGAAGCTTTCTTT

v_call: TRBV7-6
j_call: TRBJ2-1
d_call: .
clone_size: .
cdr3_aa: CASSLNAYNEQFF
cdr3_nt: TGTGCCAGCAGCTTAAATGCCTACAATGAGCAGTTCTTC

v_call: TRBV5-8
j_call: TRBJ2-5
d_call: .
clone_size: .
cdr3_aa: CASSLAGAGPLVTQYF
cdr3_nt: TGTGCCAGCAGCTTGGCCGGGGCAGGACCCCTAGTGACCCAGTACTTC

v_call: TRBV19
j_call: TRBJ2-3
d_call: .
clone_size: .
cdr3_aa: CASRGNRAITDTQYF
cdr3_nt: TGTGCCAGTAGGGGGAACAGGGCCATAACAGATACGCAGTATTTT

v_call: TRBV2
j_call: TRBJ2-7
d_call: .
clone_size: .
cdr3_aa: CASSEWVGLRVQDEQYF
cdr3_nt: TGTGCCAGCAGTGAATGGGTTGGACTAAGGGTGCAAGACGAGCAGTACTTC

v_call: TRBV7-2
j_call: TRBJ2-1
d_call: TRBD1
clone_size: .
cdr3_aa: CASSGAGTGAPNEQFF
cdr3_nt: TGTGCCAGCAGCGGGGCCGGGACAGGGGCTCCCAATGAGCAGTTCTTC

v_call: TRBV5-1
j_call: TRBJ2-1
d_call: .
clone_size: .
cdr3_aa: CASSLIRATYNEQFF
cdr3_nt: TGCGCCAGCAGCTTGATCAGGGCGACCTACAATGAGCAGTTCTTC

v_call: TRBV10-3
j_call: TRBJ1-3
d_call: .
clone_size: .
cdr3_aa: CAISGRQKQGHAGNTIYF
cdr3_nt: TGTGCCATCAGTGGGAGACAAAAACAGGGACATGCTGGAAACACCATATATTTT

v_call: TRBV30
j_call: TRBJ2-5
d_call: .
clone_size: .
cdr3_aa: CAWSAGYGRGETQYF
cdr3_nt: TGTGCCTGGAGTGCAGGGTACGGACGAGGAGAGACCCAGTACTTC

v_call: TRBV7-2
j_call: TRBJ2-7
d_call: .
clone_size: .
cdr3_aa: CASSLSSGYEQYF
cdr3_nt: TGTGCCAGCAGCTTATCGTCCGGCTACGAGCAGTACTTC

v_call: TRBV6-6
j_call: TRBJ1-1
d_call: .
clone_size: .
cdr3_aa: CASSFNPETEAFF
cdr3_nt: TGTGCCAGCAGTTTTAACCCAGAGACTGAAGCTTTCTTT

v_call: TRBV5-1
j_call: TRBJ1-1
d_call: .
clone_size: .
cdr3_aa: CASGGGDTEAFF
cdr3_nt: TGCGCCAGCGGCGGGGGCGATACTGAAGCTTTCTTT

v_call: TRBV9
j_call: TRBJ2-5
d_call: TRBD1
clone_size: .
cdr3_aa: CASSPAGGQETQYF
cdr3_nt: TGTGCCAGCAGCCCGGCAGGGGGCCAAGAGACCCAGTACTTC

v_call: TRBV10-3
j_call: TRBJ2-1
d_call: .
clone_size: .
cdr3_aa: CAISDRQGSSYNEQFF
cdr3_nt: TGTGCCATCAGTGATCGTCAGGGAAGCTCCTACAATGAGCAGTTCTTC

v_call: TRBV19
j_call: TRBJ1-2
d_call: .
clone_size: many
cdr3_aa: CASSDSNYGYTF
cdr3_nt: TGTGCCAGTAGCGACAGTAACTATGGCTACACCTTC

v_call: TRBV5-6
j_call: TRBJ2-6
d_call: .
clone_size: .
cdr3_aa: CASSLRVTGANVLTF
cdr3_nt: TGTGCCAGCAGCTTACGGGTAACTGGGGCCAACGTCCTGACTTTC

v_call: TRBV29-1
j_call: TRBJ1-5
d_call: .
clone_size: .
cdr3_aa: CSVAQGNNQPQHF
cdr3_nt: TGCAGCGTAGCGCAGGGGAACAATCAGCCCCAGCATTTT

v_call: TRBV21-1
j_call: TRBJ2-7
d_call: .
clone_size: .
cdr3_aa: CASRRTTGENSFYEQYF
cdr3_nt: TGTGCCAGCAGGCGGACTACAGGAGAAAATAGCTTCTACGAGCAGTACTTC

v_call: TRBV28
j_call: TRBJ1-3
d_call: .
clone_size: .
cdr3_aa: CAATPAAGNTIYF
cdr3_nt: TGTGCCGCTACCCCGGCAGCTGGAAACACCATATATTTT

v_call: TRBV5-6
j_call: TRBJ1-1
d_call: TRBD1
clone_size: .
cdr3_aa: CASSPPATGPNTEAFF
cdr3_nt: TGTGCCAGCAGCCCTCCGGCGACAGGGCCGAACACTGAAGCTTTCTTT

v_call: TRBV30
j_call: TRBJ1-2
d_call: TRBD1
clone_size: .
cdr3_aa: CAWSVGGQPYGYTF
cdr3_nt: TGTGCCTGGAGTGTAGGGGGACAGCCGTATGGCTACACCTTC

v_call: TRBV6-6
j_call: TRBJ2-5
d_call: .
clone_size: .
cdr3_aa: CASSYSPEKTQYF
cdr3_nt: TGTGCCAGCAGTTACTCACCGGAGAAGACCCAGTACTTC

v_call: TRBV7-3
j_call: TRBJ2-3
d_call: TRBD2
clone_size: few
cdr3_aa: CASSPRLAGGPADTQYF
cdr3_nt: TGTGCCAGCAGCCCCAGGTTAGCGGGAGGGCCGGCAGATACGCAGTATTTT

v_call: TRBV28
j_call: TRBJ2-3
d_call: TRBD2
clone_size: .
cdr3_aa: CASSSWTSGGFTDTQYF
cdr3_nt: TGTGCCAGCAGTTCCTGGACTAGCGGGGGCTTCACAGATACGCAGTATTTT

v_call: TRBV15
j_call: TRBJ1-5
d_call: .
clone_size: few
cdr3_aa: CATSRDRPDQPQHF
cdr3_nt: TGTGCCACCAGCAGAGACAGGCCCGATCAGCCCCAGCATTTT

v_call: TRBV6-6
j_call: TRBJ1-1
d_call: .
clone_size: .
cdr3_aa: CASSYSGGGTEAFF
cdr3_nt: TGTGCCAGCAGTTACTCGGGGGGCGGCACTGAAGCTTTCTTT

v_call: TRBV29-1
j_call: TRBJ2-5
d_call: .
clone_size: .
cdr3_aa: CSVRGYQETQYF
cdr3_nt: TGCAGCGTGCGCGGTTACCAAGAGACCCAGTACTTC

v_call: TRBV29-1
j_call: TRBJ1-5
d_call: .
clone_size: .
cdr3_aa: CSVGEGDQPQHF
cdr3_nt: TGCAGCGTGGGGGAGGGGGATCAGCCCCAGCATTTT

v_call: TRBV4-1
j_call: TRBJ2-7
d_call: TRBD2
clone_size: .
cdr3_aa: CASSQEGTRDEQYF
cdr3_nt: TGCGCCAGCAGCCAAGAAGGGACTAGGGACGAGCAGTACTTC